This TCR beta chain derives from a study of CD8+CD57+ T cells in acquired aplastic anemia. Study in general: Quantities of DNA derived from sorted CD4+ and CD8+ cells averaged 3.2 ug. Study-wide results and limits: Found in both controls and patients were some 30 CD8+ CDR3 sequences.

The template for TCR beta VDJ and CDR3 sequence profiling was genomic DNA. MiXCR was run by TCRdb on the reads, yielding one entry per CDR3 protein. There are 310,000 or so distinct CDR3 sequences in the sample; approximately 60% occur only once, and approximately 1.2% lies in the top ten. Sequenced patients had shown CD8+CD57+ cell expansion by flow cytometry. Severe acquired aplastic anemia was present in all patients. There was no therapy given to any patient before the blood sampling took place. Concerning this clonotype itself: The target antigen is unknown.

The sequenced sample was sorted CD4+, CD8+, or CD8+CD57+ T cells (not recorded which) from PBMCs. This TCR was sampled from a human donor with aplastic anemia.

CDR3 nucleotide sequence: TGTGCCAGCAGTGAAAGACAGACTCAAGAGACCCAGTACTTC. Translated, it gives CASSERQTQETQYF. The J gene is TRBJ2-5, the V gene TRBV2; D perhaps matches TRBD1 (5 bases). The CDR3 is 14 residues long. Germline V gene data show CDR1 as SNHLY and CDR2 as FYNNEI. The V end was cut by 2 bases, the J end by 2 bases, with 9 bases between. Full variable domain (outside the CDR3, taken from reference TRBV2 and TRBJ2-5): EPEVTQTPSHQVTQMGQEVILRCVPISNHLYFYWYRQILGQKVEFLVSFYNNEISEKSEIFDDQFSVERPDGSNFTLKIRSTKLEDSAMYFCASSERQTQETQYFGPGTRLLVL.